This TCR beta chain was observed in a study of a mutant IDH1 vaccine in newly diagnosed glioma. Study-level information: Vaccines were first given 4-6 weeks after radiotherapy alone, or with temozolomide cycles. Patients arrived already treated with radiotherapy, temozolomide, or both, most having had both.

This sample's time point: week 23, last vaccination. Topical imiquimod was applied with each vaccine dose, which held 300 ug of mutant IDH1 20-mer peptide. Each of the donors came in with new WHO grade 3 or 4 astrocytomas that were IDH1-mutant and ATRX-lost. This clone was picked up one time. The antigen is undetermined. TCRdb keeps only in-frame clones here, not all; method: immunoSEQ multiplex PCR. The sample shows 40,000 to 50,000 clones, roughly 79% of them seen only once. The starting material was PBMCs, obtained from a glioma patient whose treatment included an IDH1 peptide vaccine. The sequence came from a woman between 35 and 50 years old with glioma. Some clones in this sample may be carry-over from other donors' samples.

The CDR3 DNA reads as TGTGCCAGCAGCCCAGAGGGGCCAAGAAGCACAGATACGCAGTATTTT. Translated: CASSPEGPRSTDTQYF. The rearrangement joins TRBV5-6 to TRBJ2-3; tentatively, D is TRBD1 or TRBD2 (5 bases each). Trimming cost V 4 bases and J 0 bases, with 15 bases left between them. The CDR3 has 16 residues. Germline V gives CDR1 SGHDT, CDR2 YYEEEE.